A single sample is the source of the 21 T cell receptor beta chains below, sequenced in a study of T cell responses to AZD1222 COVID-19 vaccine. The table came from immunoSEQ multiplex PCR; TCRdb's copy has only in-frame clones and leaves some out. The sample lists approximately 110,000 clones, around 88% occurring once. The source material was peripheral blood, sampled on day 0 of AZD1222 vaccination. The receptors come from an adult in good health.

The V and J genes are TRBV3-1 (or the pseudogene TRBV3-2) and TRBJ2-7, with D hard to call. Between the trimmed V and J ends, which lost 0 bases and 3 bases, there was a span of 3 bases. The CDR3 has 12 amino acids. Germline V lookup: CDR1 LGHDT, CDR2 YNNKEL (reference sequence). CDR3 sequence: CASSQDGYEQYF. DNA of the CDR3: TGTGCCAGCAGCCAAGACGGCTACGAGCAGTACTTC.

The rearrangement uses TRBV7-3 and TRBJ1-1; 7 nucleotides line up with TRBD1. The CDR3 runs 14 residues. After removal of 5 bases from V and 2 bases from J, the junction contained 5 bases not matched to a gene. Looked up from germline, CDR1 is SGHTA and CDR2 is FQGTGA. The CDR3 sequence is CASSPDRTNTEAFF. Written as DNA, the CDR3 is TGTGCCAGCAGCCCGGACAGGACTAACACTGAAGCTTTCTTT. Based on the CDR3 plus reference TRBV7-3 and TRBJ1-1, the full variable domain is GAGVSQTPSNKVTEKGKYVELRCDPISGHTALYWYRQSLGQGPEFLIYFQGTGAADDSGLPNDRFFAVRPEGSVSTLKIQRTERGDSAVYLCASSPDRTNTEAFFGQGTRLTVV.

This chain connects TRBV24-1 to TRBJ2-2; the match to TRBD1 covers 9 bases. Germline-derived CDR1 and CDR2 are KGHDR and SFDVKD. The length of the CDR3 is 16 residues. V trimming: 5 bases; J trimming: 4 bases; junction bases outside the gene matches: 7. CDR3 DNA: TGTGCCACCAGTGCATCGGACAGGGGAAGCACCGGGGAGCTGTTTTTT. It is translated as CATSASDRGSTGELFF.

A note on this clone: The same CDR3 arises from other DNA sequences in this sample as well. The chain uses TRBV3-1 (or the pseudogene TRBV3-2) and TRBJ2-6; D unresolved. The V gene lost 0 bases and the J gene lost 0 bases, with 6 bases spanning the gap. The CDR3 runs to 16 residues. Germline V gene lookup returns CDR1 LGHDT and CDR2 YNNKEL (reference sequence). Here the CDR3 reads CASSQDRTSGANVLTF. The CDR3 DNA sequence: TGTGCCAGCAGCCAAGACCGGACCTCTGGGGCCAACGTCCTGACTTTC.

The chain couples TRBV6-5 to TRBJ1-2; D may be TRBD1 (5 bases). This CDR3 spans 14 amino acids. Trimming pared 6 bases from V and 1 base from J, leaving 12 bases between. The germline V gene encodes CDR1 MNHEY and CDR2 SVGAGI. CDR3 region: CASSRQPDNYGYTF. The CDR3 DNA sequence: TGTGCCAGCAGCAGACAGCCCGATAACTATGGCTACACCTTC.

This chain links TRBV7-9 with TRBJ1-5, with 9 nucleotides matching TRBD1. The CDR3 length is 17 residues. Germline assignment: CDR1 SEHNR and CDR2 FQNEAQ (reference sequence). V trimming: 1 base; J trimming: 2 bases; junction bases outside the gene matches: 6. The CDR3 nucleotides read TGTGCCAGCAGCTTAGGCGGCCGGACAGGGGGCAATCAGCCCCAGCATTTT. It translates to CASSLGGRTGGNQPQHF.

The chain recombines TRBV19 with TRBJ1-6; the match to TRBD1 covers 7 bases. The CDR3 is made up of 16 amino acids. The germline gives CDR1 LNHDA, CDR2 SQIVND (reference sequence). Trimming at V came to 2 bases and at J to 5 bases, leaving 6 bases not matched to a gene. Written as DNA, the CDR3 is TGTGCCAGTAGTATATCGAGGGGGCCGAATAATTCACCCCTCCACTTT. It encodes CASSISRGPNNSPLHF.

This clone was seen a few times. This chain links TRBV7-3 with TRBJ2-1; TRBD2 is a possible D gene (6 bases). Between the trimmed V and J ends, which lost 5 bases and 9 bases, there was a span of 17 bases. CDR3 size: 14 residues. Germline CDR1 and CDR2: SGHTA and FQGTGA. The CDR3 DNA reads as TGTGCCAGCAGCCTCCAGTCCGGGGGAGGTGAGCAGTTCTTC. Translation: CASSLQSGGGEQFF. The entire variable domain, with the rest obtained from reference TRBV7-3 and TRBJ2-1, is as follows: GAGVSQTPSNKVTEKGKYVELRCDPISGHTALYWYRQSLGQGPEFLIYFQGTGAADDSGLPNDRFFAVRPEGSVSTLKIQRTERGDSAVYLCASSLQSGGGEQFFGPGTRLTVL.

The V call is TRBV29-1, the J call TRBJ1-1; 7 nucleotides line up with TRBD1. The CDR3 spans 13 residues. V trimming: 6 bases; J trimming: 4 bases; junction bases outside the gene matches: 8. CDR1 is SQVTM and CDR2 is ANQGSEA in the germline V gene. CDR3 in DNA: TGCAGCGTCGACAGGGATCATGGCACTGAAGCTTTCTTT. This encodes CSVDRDHGTEAFF. The full variable domain, in which reference TRBV29-1 and TRBJ1-1 provide the parts outside the CDR3, is SAVISQKPSRDICQRGTSLTIQCQVDSQVTMMFWYRQQPGQSLTLIATANQGSEATYESGFVIDKFPISRPNLTFSTLTVSNMSPEDSSIYLCSVDRDHGTEAFFGQGTRLTVV.

The chain joins TRBV5-8 to TRBJ1-1, with unresolved D. Germline V gene lookup returns CDR1 SGHTS and CDR2 YDEGEE. V lost 3 bases, J lost 0 bases, and 3 bases lay in between. This CDR3 spans 12 amino acids. The CDR3 region is CASSYLNTEAFF. CDR3 DNA sequence: TGTGCCAGCAGCTACTTGAACACTGAAGCTTTCTTT.

In this sample, this clone turned up once. This chain uses TRBV6-1 with TRBJ1-2; 11 nucleotides line up with TRBD1. Germline CDR1 is MNHNS and CDR2 is SASEGT. This CDR3 has 16 residues. Trimming cost V 3 bases and J 8 bases; bases outside gene matches: 11. CDR3 coding DNA: TGTGCCAGCAGTGACCTGGGGAGGACAGGGGGCTGGGGCTACACCTTC. Its translation is CASSDLGRTGGWGYTF.

V is TRBV6-1 and J is TRBJ2-3, with a possible D match to TRBD2 (6 bases). The CDR3 contains 15 residues. The germline V gene has CDR1 MNHNS and CDR2 SASEGT. The germline V and J ends were trimmed by 2 bases and 2 bases, with 11 bases remaining between them. The CDR3 spells CASSELGGFTDTQYF. In DNA, the CDR3 is TGTGCCAGCAGTGAATTGGGGGGTTTCACAGATACGCAGTATTTT.

The chain links TRBV12-3 or TRBV12-4 to TRBJ2-3; no firm D call. Trimming left V 8 bases short and J 3 bases short, with 12 bases between. CDR3 length: 13 amino acids. The CDR3 is CASCPGLTDTQYF. The CDR3, as DNA: TGTGCCAGCTGTCCCGGGCTTACAGATACGCAGTATTTT.

This clone was counted a single time. The chain uses TRBV5-5 and TRBJ1-4; TRBD1 matches 9 bases. Trimming took 4 bases from V and 3 from J; bases not matched to a gene: 7. Looked up from germline, CDR1 is SGHKS and CDR2 is YYEKEE (reference sequence). CDR3 length: 16 amino acids. CDR3 sequence reads: CASSTGQGSSNEKLFF. In DNA, the CDR3 is TGTGCCAGCAGCACGGGACAGGGTTCGTCTAATGAAAAACTGTTTTTT.

This chain links TRBV6-5 with TRBJ2-7, with D possibly TRBD1 on 6 matching bases. The germline gives CDR1 MNHEY, CDR2 SVGAGI. Trimming cost V 7 bases and J 3 bases, with 19 bases left between them. The CDR3 is made up of 15 amino acids. The CDR3 DNA reads as TGTGCCAGCACCCCAGGGGTCTCGAATGGCTACGAGCAGTACTTC. It is translated as CASTPGVSNGYEQYF.

This rearrangement joins TRBV24-1 to TRBJ1-5; D call uncertain. This CDR3 region has 15 residues. CDR1 and CDR2 (germline): KGHDR, SFDVKD. Trimming stripped 3 bases from V and 0 bases from J, with 8 bases between. The CDR3 loop is CATSDAFNSNQPQHF. CDR3 nucleotides: TGTGCCACCAGTGATGCCTTTAATAGCAATCAGCCCCAGCATTTT.

The rearrangement joins TRBV11-2 to TRBJ1-2; D perhaps matches TRBD1 (6 bases). V lost 5 bases, J lost 3 bases, and 10 bases lay in between. Germline V lookup: CDR1 SGHAT, CDR2 FQNNGV. The CDR3 extends over 13 amino acids. For the CDR3, the DNA is TGTGCCAGCAGCGTCCCAGGGGACTATGGCTACACCTTC. Translated: CASSVPGDYGYTF.

This clone has ten or more counts. V usage is TRBV6-2 or TRBV6-3 and J usage is TRBJ2-7; TRBD1 matches 8 bases. CDR3 length: 14 residues. With 2 bases clipped from V and 2 bases from J, the junction kept 2 bases outside the gene matches. Germline V gene data show CDR1 as MNHEY and CDR2 as SVGEGT. The CDR3 bases are TGTGCCAGCAGTTACCGGACAGGGACCTACGAGCAGTACTTC. Protein: CASSYRTGTYEQYF.

This sequence joins TRBV7-9 and TRBJ1-1, with D perhaps matching TRBD1 (5 bases). The CDR3 loop spans 15 amino acids. The V and J ends lost 5 bases and 4 bases respectively, with 17 bases between them. Germline lookup yields CDR1 SEHNR and CDR2 FQNEAQ (reference sequence). The CDR3 spells CASSRPADISTEAFF. CDR3 DNA sequence: TGTGCCAGCAGCCGGCCGGCGGACATAAGCACTGAAGCTTTCTTT.

This clone appeared a few times. The chain carries TRBV5-1 and TRBJ1-2; TRBD1 aligns across 7 bases. V lost 4 bases to trimming and J lost 1 base; unmatched junction nucleotides: 10. This CDR3 is 16 amino acids long. CDR1 is SGHRS, CDR2 YFSETQ, per germline. CDR3 nucleotides: TGCGCCAGCAGCCCTGGATGGAGGGGGCTTAACTATGGCTACACCTTC. Translating gives CASSPGWRGLNYGYTF.

This sequence joins TRBV7-8 and TRBJ1-2; D uncertain. The V gene's germline CDR1 is SGHVS and CDR2 FQNEAQ. The CDR3 is 15 residues long. The V gene lost 1 base and the J gene lost 3 bases, with 12 bases spanning the gap. The CDR3 region has the DNA TGTGCCAGCAGCTTAGTTGGGGATAGACACTATGGCTACACCTTC. Amino acid sequence: CASSLVGDRHYGYTF.